These 26 T cell receptor beta chains were sequenced from one sample in a study of shared clonotypes between healthy human individuals. Generated by immunoSEQ multiplex PCR, the TCRdb table keeps only in-frame clones and is missing some. The data contain about a million clones, roughly 75% of them singletons. Sample: memory CD4+ T cells sorted from blood. Subset noted: CD45RA-negative fraction. These receptors originate from a man aged 18 to 29 in good health.

The chain recombines TRBV13 with TRBJ2-3; 10 positions agree with TRBD2. The length of the CDR3 is 17 residues. The trim removed 3 bases at V and 4 bases at J, leaving 10 bases unmatched. The germline gives CDR1 PRHDT, CDR2 FYEKMQ (reference sequence). The CDR3 loop reads CASSFLLAGVRADTQYF. The CDR3 DNA is TGTGCCAGCAGCTTTCTTCTAGCGGGGGTAAGAGCAGATACGCAGTATTTT. The full variable domain, with the rest looked up from reference TRBV13 and TRBJ2-3, is AAGVIQSPRHLIKEKRETATLKCYPIPRHDTVYWYQQGPGQDPQFLISFYEKMQSDKGSIPDRFSAQQFSDYHSELNMSSLELGDSALYFCASSFLLAGVRADTQYFGPGTRLTVL.

This chain connects TRBV7-2 to TRBJ2-7; unclear D gene. V lost 3 bases and J 2 bases, leaving 11 bases between the germline ends. The CDR3 is made up of 14 amino acids. Germline lookup yields CDR1 SGHTA and CDR2 FQGNSA. The DNA of the CDR3 is TGTGCCAGCAGCTTTGGCCGTGCGGCCTACGAGCAGTACTTC. Translation: CASSFGRAAYEQYF.

This clone has only a few counts. This sequence joins TRBV25-1 and TRBJ1-1; D remains ambiguous. The CDR3 sequence is 12 residues long. Between the trimmed V and J ends, which lost 8 bases and 3 bases, there was a span of 10 bases. Germline V CDR1 and CDR2: MGHDK, SYGVNS. CDR3 coding DNA: TGTGCCAGCTCTAGGTCGGACACTGAAGCTTTCTTT. The encoded protein is CASSRSDTEAFF.

This clone was seen only once. J is TRBJ2-3 and V is TRBV5-1; D may match TRBD1 or TRBD2 (5 bases each). The V gene's germline CDR1 is SGHRS and CDR2 YFSETQ. The CDR3 is 14 amino acids. V shed 4 bases and J shed 0 bases, with 9 bases lying between them. The CDR3 DNA is TGCGCCAGCAGCCAGGGACCCAGCACAGATACGCAGTATTTT. It codes for CASSQGPSTDTQYF.

The rearrangement joins TRBV7-2 to TRBJ1-5; D unclear. The CDR3 is 13 amino acids. CDR1 and CDR2 (germline): SGHTA, FQGNSA. The V end lost 1 base, the J end lost 6 bases, and 7 bases lay between the germline ends. CDR3 sequence reads: CASSLEGSQPQHF. The CDR3 nucleotides read TGTGCCAGCAGCTTAGAAGGGTCTCAGCCCCAGCATTTT.

This chain joins TRBV7-9 and TRBJ2-2; D is possibly TRBD2 (5 bases). Germline CDR1 is SEHNR and CDR2 is FQNEAQ (reference sequence). The CDR3 has 14 amino acids. V shed 5 bases and J shed 4 bases, with 11 bases lying between them. CDR3 residues: CASSPSGTTGELFF. In DNA form, the CDR3 reads TGTGCCAGCAGCCCGAGCGGTACCACCGGGGAGCTGTTTTTT. Based on the CDR3 plus reference TRBV7-9 and TRBJ2-2, the full variable domain is DTGVSQNPRHKITKRGQNVTFRCDPISEHNRLYWYRQTLGQGPEFLTYFQNEAQLEKSRLLSDRFSAERPKGSFSTLEIQRTEQGDSAMYLCASSPSGTTGELFFGEGSRLTVL.

The chain carries TRBV23-1 and TRBJ2-4, with 7 bases matching TRBD1. TRBV23-1 counts as an open reading frame of uncertain function. The CDR3 length is 16 residues. The V segment lost 0 bases and the J segment 9 bases; nucleotides outside the gene matches: 11. The CDR3 loop reads CASSQSPTGWPPIQYF. CDR3 nucleotide sequence: TGCGCCAGCAGTCAATCGCCGACAGGGTGGCCTCCCATTCAGTACTTC.

The chain employs TRBV6-6 and TRBJ2-7; D is ambiguous. Per germline, CDR1 MNHNY and CDR2 SVGAGI (reference sequence). V was shortened by 5 bases and J by 3 bases, with 5 bases between the two germline ends. The CDR3 runs 11 residues. The CDR3 is CASSPNYEQYF. DNA for the CDR3: TGTGCCAGCAGTCCTAACTACGAGCAGTACTTC.

CDR3 DNA: TGTGCCAGCAGCGTAGCCGGCAGGGGACCCTACGAGCAGTACTTC. Its translation: CASSVAGRGPYEQYF. J is TRBJ2-7 and V is TRBV9, with TRBD1 as a possible D gene (6 bases). The length of the CDR3 is 15 residues. CDR1 and CDR2 from the germline V gene are SGDLS and YYNGEE. The V and J ends lost 0 bases and 2 bases respectively, with 12 bases between them.

The rearrangement uses TRBV19 and TRBJ2-2, with unresolved D. Germline CDR1 reads LNHDA; CDR2 reads SQIVND (reference sequence). This CDR3 is 12 amino acids long. Trimming stripped 7 bases from V and 5 bases from J, with 8 bases between. CDR3 amino acids: CASKKWTGELFF. CDR3 nucleotides: TGTGCCAGTAAGAAGTGGACCGGGGAGCTGTTTTTT.

The rearrangement uses TRBV29-1 and TRBJ1-4, with TRBD1 matching 7 bases. The CDR3 spans 13 residues. After removal of 8 bases from V and 8 bases from J, the junction contained 11 bases not matched to a gene. Germline CDR1 and CDR2: SQVTM and ANQGSEA. CDR3 amino acids: CSTQQGRGEKLFF. CDR3 nucleotides: TGCAGCACGCAACAGGGGAGAGGAGAAAAACTGTTTTTT.

The V gene is TRBV18, the J gene TRBJ2-1; 8 nucleotides agree with TRBD2. The CDR3 is made up of 15 amino acids. Germline V gene data show CDR1 as KGHSH and CDR2 as LQKENI. Trimming took 3 bases from V and 8 from J; bases not matched to a gene: 9. CDR3 sequence (DNA): TGTGCCAGCTCACCTGTCGGGGGGGCCGTATATGAGCAGTTCTTC. Translation gives CASSPVGGAVYEQFF. Filled out from reference TRBV18 and TRBJ2-1, the complete variable domain reads NAGVMQNPRHLVRRRGQEARLRCSPMKGHSHVYWYRQLPEEGLKFMVYLQKENIIDESGMPKERFSAEFPKEGPSILRIQQVVRGDSAAYFCASSPVGGAVYEQFFGPGTRLTVL.

This chain links TRBV6-1 with TRBJ1-3; D gene unclear. The CDR3 totals 13 residues. Germline CDR1 reads MNHNS; CDR2 reads SASEGT. The ends were cut back, 6 bases at V and 0 bases at J, with 6 bases in the middle. The CDR3 bases are TGTGCCAGCAGGTCGAGCTCTGGAAACACCATATATTTT. Amino acid sequence: CASRSSSGNTIYF.

The rearrangement joins TRBV11-2 to TRBJ2-1, with D possibly being TRBD2 (6 bases). This CDR3 has 14 residues. V gave up 7 bases and J gave up 7 bases, with 17 bases separating them. Germline V gene lookup returns CDR1 SGHAT and CDR2 FQNNGV. The CDR3 DNA sequence: TGTGCCAGCACTCAGACGCGGGACGAAAATGAGCAGTTCTTC. Translated, it gives CASTQTRDENEQFF.

This clone has only a few counts. The chain combines TRBV6-1 with TRBJ2-7; D is undetermined. The germline V gene has CDR1 MNHNS and CDR2 SASEGT. This CDR3 region has 14 residues. With 7 bases removed from V and 1 base from J, the gap between germline ends came to 14 bases. CDR3 nucleotide sequence: TGTGCCAGCACATCGTTTCAGGAATCCTACGAGCAGTACTTC. Translation: CASTSFQESYEQYF.

This clone was found once. The chain recombines TRBV5-6 with TRBJ2-3; tentative D call: TRBD1 (6 bases). V was cut by 4 bases and J by 0 bases, with 21 bases left in between. The V gene's germline CDR1 is SGHDT and CDR2 YYEEEE. The CDR3 is made up of 18 amino acids. The CDR3 spells CASSVTGDLPSSTDTQYF. CDR3 sequence (DNA): TGTGCCAGCAGCGTGACAGGCGATCTACCTTCTAGCACAGATACGCAGTATTTT.

This clone was seen only a few times. The CDR3 spells CASQSRPGEGTEAFF. CDR3 DNA: TGTGCCAGTCAAAGCAGGCCCGGGGAGGGCACTGAAGCTTTCTTT. The chain joins TRBV19 to TRBJ1-1; no firm D call. CDR1 and CDR2 from the germline V gene are LNHDA and SQIVND (reference sequence). This CDR3 region has 15 residues. V was clipped by 8 bases and J by 4 bases, with 20 bases between them.

Notes on this clone: The sample holds other DNA sequences that translate to the same CDR3. V is TRBV30 and J is TRBJ2-5, with D uncertain. Trimming cost V 0 bases and J 4 bases, with 9 bases left between them. The CDR3 extends over 13 amino acids. Per germline, CDR1 GTSNPN and CDR2 SVGIG (reference sequence). For the CDR3, the DNA is TGTGCCTGGAGTGTACAAGGTTTAGAGACCCAGTACTTC. Translation: CAWSVQGLETQYF.

The chain is built from TRBV5-5 and TRBJ1-1; D remains ambiguous. The CDR3 has 13 residues. The V end lost 1 base, the J end lost 1 base, and 5 bases lay between the germline ends. The germline V gene has CDR1 SGHKS and CDR2 YYEKEE (reference sequence). CDR3 in amino acids: CASSLLANTEAFF. CDR3 nucleotide sequence: TGTGCCAGCAGCTTGCTCGCGAACACTGAAGCTTTCTTT.

The chain is built from TRBV12-5 and TRBJ2-3; TRBD2 might be the D (5 bases). This CDR3 contains 13 residues. Per the germline V gene, CDR1 is LGHNT and CDR2 is FRNRAP. Trimming cost V 6 bases and J 6 bases, with 13 bases left between them. The CDR3 sequence: CASGEARGDTQYF. CDR3 DNA sequence: TGTGCTAGTGGGGAAGCGCGAGGGGATACGCAGTATTTT.

The rearrangement links TRBV7-2 to TRBJ2-3; D is unresolved. V gave up 2 bases and J gave up 4 bases, with 16 bases separating them. Germline CDR1 and CDR2: SGHTA and FQGNSA. This CDR3 has 16 residues. The CDR3 coding sequence is TGTGCCAGCAGCTTACGCCTCTCAATGGATCCAGATACGCAGTATTTT. It specifies CASSLRLSMDPDTQYF.

The CDR3 loop is CASSLTGTGLSGANVLTF. The CDR3, as DNA: TGCGCCAGCAGCTTAACGGGGACAGGCCTATCTGGGGCCAACGTCCTGACTTTC. The rearrangement joins TRBV5-1 to TRBJ2-6; 8 nucleotides match TRBD1. V was pared by 2 bases and J by 1 base, with 8 bases of the junction left unmatched. CDR3 length: 18 residues. From germline, CDR1 is SGHRS and CDR2 YFSETQ.

A note on this clone: Other DNA sequences in the same sample also yield this CDR3. The chain is built from TRBV5-1 and TRBJ1-2, with TRBD1 as a possible D gene (5 bases). Germline assignment: CDR1 SGHRS and CDR2 YFSETQ. The germline V and J ends were trimmed by 0 bases and 5 bases, with 8 bases remaining between them. The CDR3 spans 13 residues. CDR3 residues: CASSLVQGYGYTF. In DNA, the CDR3 is TGCGCCAGCAGCTTGGTCCAGGGATATGGCTACACCTTC.

This clone appeared a few times. The chain joins TRBV29-1 to TRBJ1-1; D remains ambiguous. The CDR3 length is 12 residues. The V and J ends lost 0 bases and 9 bases respectively, with 11 bases between them. The V gene's germline CDR1 is SQVTM and CDR2 ANQGSEA. The CDR3 DNA sequence: TGCAGCGTTGAAGATCTCGGCCAGAAAGCTTTCTTT. Encoded protein: CSVEDLGQKAFF.

With regard to this clone: Distinct nucleotide sequences in the sample also encode this CDR3. The V gene is TRBV27, the J gene TRBJ1-2; a possible D gene is TRBD1 (6 bases). Germline lookup yields CDR1 MNHEY and CDR2 SMNVEV (reference sequence). This CDR3 is built from 14 residues. V gave up 3 bases and J gave up 2 bases, with 10 bases separating them. The chain's CDR3 is CASSLGRGNYGYTF. CDR3 nucleotides: TGTGCCAGCAGTTTGGGCAGGGGAAACTATGGCTACACCTTC.

This clone was observed a handful of times. The chain carries TRBV19 and TRBJ2-2; 8 nucleotides line up with TRBD2. This CDR3 comprises 19 residues. With V trimmed by 8 bases and J by 0 bases, 17 bases remained unmatched. Per the germline V gene, CDR1 is LNHDA and CDR2 is SQIVND (reference sequence). CDR3 protein: CASSHGYGRGTPNTGELFF. The CDR3 DNA reads TGTGCCAGTTCTCATGGTTACGGGAGGGGAACGCCGAACACCGGGGAGCTGTTTTTT.